Following are 8 T cell receptor beta chains from one sample sequenced in a study of blood T cell repertoires in COVID-19. The repertoire was sequenced with immunoSEQ multiplex PCR; TCRdb's copy has only in-frame clones and lacks some. Here the sample spans 200,000 to 300,000 clones, approximately 85% being singletons. The source material was peripheral blood. Source of these receptors: a human donor in a cohort sampled during active COVID-19.

The rearrangement uses TRBV4-3 and TRBJ2-7, with 7 bases lining up with TRBD1. The V gene's germline CDR1 is LGHNA and CDR2 YSLEER. The V and J ends lost 1 base and 5 bases, in that order; junction bases with no gene match: 5. The CDR3 is 14 amino acids. Written as DNA, the CDR3 is TGCGCCAGCAGCCAAGGTAACAGGGGAAACGAGCAGTACTTC. Protein sequence: CASSQGNRGNEQYF.

This chain connects TRBV7-8 to TRBJ1-3; D possibly corresponds to TRBD1 (5 bases). Trimming left V 5 bases short and J 6 bases short, with 17 bases between. CDR1 is SGHVS and CDR2 is FQNEAQ in the germline V gene. The CDR3 covers 15 residues. CDR3 protein: CASSPVPGGENTIYF. The DNA for the CDR3 is TGTGCCAGCAGCCCAGTCCCCGGGGGGGAAAACACCATATATTTT.

The gene calls are TRBV20-1 and TRBJ1-5; 8 bases map to TRBD1. Germline V gene data show CDR1 as DFQATT and CDR2 as SNEGSKA (reference sequence). The CDR3 sequence is 14 residues long. J was trimmed by 2 bases and V by 3 bases; bases with no gene match: 3. Here the CDR3 DNA reads TGCAGTGCTAGTTCGGGACAGGGCAATCAGCCCCAGCATTTT. Amino acids: CSASSGQGNQPQHF.

The chain recombines TRBV11-3 with TRBJ1-1, with D perhaps TRBD1 (5 bases). The V end was cut by 5 bases, the J end by 1 base, with 14 bases between. Germline CDR1 SGHNT, CDR2 YENEEA. The CDR3 runs 15 residues. DNA of the CDR3: TGTGCCAGCAGCCCCCGCGGGGGACCGAACACTGAAGCTTTCTTT. Translating gives CASSPRGGPNTEAFF.

V gene TRBV4-1 combines with J gene TRBJ1-2, with TRBD1 as a possible D gene (6 bases). Germline V CDR1 and CDR2: MGHRA, YSYEKL. The CDR3 consists of 14 residues. Trimming removed 0 bases from V and 6 bases from J, with 11 bases in between. CDR3 nucleotide sequence: TGCGCCAGCAGCCAAGAATGGCCAGGGGATGGCTACACCTTC. Translation: CASSQEWPGDGYTF.

DNA of the CDR3: TGTGCCTGGAGGCATTTGGGGGGGTACTCTGGAAACACCATATATTTT. Translated, it gives CAWRHLGGYSGNTIYF. The chain links TRBV30 to TRBJ1-3; a possible D gene is TRBD1 (5 bases). The ends were cut back, 3 bases at V and 0 bases at J, with 15 bases in the middle. This CDR3 has 16 residues. Germline-derived CDR1 and CDR2 are GTSNPN and SVGIG (reference sequence).

The V and J genes are TRBV11-2 and TRBJ1-3; no firm D call. The CDR3 is 14 amino acids. Germline V gene data show CDR1 as SGHAT and CDR2 as FQNNGV. Trimming cost V 5 bases and J 1 base, with 9 bases left between them. The CDR3 DNA reads as TGTGCCAGCAGCCTTACTCCATCTGGAAACACCATATATTTT. Amino acids: CASSLTPSGNTIYF.

V gene TRBV20-1 combines with J gene TRBJ1-2; no definite D call. Trimming removed 7 bases at V and 7 bases at J, with 13 bases between. Germline CDR1 and CDR2: DFQATT and SNEGSKA (reference sequence). The CDR3 is 11 residues long. The CDR3 is CSVLFGPGYTF. The CDR3, as DNA: TGCAGTGTCTTATTTGGGCCTGGCTACACCTTC.